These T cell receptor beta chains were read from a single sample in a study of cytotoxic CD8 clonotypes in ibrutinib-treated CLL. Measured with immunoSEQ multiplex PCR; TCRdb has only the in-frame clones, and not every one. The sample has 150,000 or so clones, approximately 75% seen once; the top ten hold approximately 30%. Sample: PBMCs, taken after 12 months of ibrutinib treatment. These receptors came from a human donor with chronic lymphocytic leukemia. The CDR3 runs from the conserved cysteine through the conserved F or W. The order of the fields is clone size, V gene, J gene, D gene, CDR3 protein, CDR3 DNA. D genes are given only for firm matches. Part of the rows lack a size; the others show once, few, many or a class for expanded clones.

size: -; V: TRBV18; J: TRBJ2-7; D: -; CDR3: CASSPPVRGHSEQYF; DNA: TGTGCCAGCTCACCACCGGTCCGGGGACACAGCGAGCAGTACTTC
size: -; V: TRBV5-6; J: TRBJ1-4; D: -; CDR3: CASSPGDGQLFF; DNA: TGTGCCAGCAGCCCCGGGGACGGGCAACTGTTTTTT
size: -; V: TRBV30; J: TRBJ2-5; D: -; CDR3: CAWSAGMETQYF; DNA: TGTGCCTGGAGTGCAGGGATGGAGACCCAGTACTTC
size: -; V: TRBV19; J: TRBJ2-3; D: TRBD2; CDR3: CATTGLASTDTQYF; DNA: TGTGCCACTACGGGACTAGCCAGCACAGATACGCAGTATTTT
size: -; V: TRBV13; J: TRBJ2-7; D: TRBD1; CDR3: CASSLEGQGLYEQYF; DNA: TGTGCCAGCAGCTTAGAGGGACAGGGGCTATACGAGCAGTACTTC
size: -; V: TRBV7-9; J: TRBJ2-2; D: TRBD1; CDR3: CASTFRGRNTGELFF; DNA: TGTGCCAGCACTTTCAGGGGGAGGAACACCGGGGAGCTGTTTTTT
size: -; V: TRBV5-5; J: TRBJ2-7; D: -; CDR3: CASSPGQDYEQYF; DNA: TGTGCCAGCAGCCCGGGGCAGGACTACGAGCAGTACTTC
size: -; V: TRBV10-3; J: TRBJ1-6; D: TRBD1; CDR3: CAISDGTGLSPLHF; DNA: TGTGCCATCAGTGACGGGACAGGGCTCTCACCCCTCCACTTT
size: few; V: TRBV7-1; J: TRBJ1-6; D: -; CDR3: CASSLGQLNSPLHF; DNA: TGTGCCAGCAGCTTAGGACAGCTTAATTCACCCCTCCACTTT
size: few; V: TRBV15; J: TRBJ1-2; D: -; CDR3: CATSPGALGYGYTF; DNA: TGTGCCACCAGCCCCGGGGCACTGGGCTATGGCTACACCTTC
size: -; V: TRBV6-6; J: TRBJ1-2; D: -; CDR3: CASSHVDRSYGYTF; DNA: TGTGCCAGCAGCCACGTTGACAGATCCTATGGCTACACCTTC
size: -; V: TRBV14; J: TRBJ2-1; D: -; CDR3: CASSPGQTPYNEQFF; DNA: TGTGCCAGCAGCCCCGGACAGACCCCCTACAATGAGCAGTTCTTC
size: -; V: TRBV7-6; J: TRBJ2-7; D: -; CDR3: CASSYLAFGEQYF; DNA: TGTGCCAGCAGCTACCTAGCTTTCGGCGAGCAGTACTTC
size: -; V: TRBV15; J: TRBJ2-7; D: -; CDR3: CATSRDSRTVNYEQYF; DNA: TGTGCCACCAGCAGAGATAGCAGGACAGTAAATTACGAGCAGTACTTC
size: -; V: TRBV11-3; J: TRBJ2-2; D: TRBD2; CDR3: CASSSGLAGGTGELFF; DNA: TGTGCCAGCAGCTCGGGACTAGCGGGAGGGACCGGGGAGCTGTTTTTT
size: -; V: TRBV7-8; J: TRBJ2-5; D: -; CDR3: CASSPKRSQETQYF; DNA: TGTGCCAGCAGCCCCAAGCGGTCCCAAGAGACCCAGTACTTC
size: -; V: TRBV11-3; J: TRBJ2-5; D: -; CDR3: CASSLVSGTPETQYF; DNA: TGTGCCAGCAGCTTAGTTTCGGGGACACCAGAGACCCAGTACTTC
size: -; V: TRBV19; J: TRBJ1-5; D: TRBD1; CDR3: CASSTTGQGLGEPQHF; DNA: TGTGCCAGTAGTACTACTGGACAGGGCCTCGGTGAGCCCCAGCATTTT
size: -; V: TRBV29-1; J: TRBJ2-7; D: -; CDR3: CSVGGAYEQYF; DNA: TGCAGCGTTGGCGGGGCCTACGAGCAGTACTTC
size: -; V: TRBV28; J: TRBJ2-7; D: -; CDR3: CASSLLEREQYF; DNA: TGTGCCAGCAGTTTATTAGAACGCGAGCAGTACTTC